This TCR beta chain was obtained from a study of vaccination and CD4 T cells after COVID-19 (dated by TCRdb to about 2022). As for the study more broadly: Convalescent patients had a positive SARS-CoV-2 result on nasal swab PCR, and of these patients, nine had mild disease and one had severe disease. The convalescent cohort included six males and four females, with two Hispanic individuals, seven Caucasians, two Asians and one multiracial person. Participants got two doses of the Pfizer-BioNTech BNT162b2 vaccine (n=8) or two doses of the Moderna mRNA-1273 vaccine (n=2). Post-COVID blood samples from convalescent patients were collected a median of roughly 100 days after diagnosis, with a range of roughly 30 to 170 days. Post-vaccine blood samples were obtained a median of roughly 75 days after the second vaccine dose, with a range of about 14 to 250 days. The cultures were stimulated with overlapping spike peptide pools from SARS-CoV-2 and from the common cold coronaviruses HCoV-NL63, HCoV-OC43 and HCoV-229E. As controls, cultures received a CEFX viral epitope pool (the positive control), an HIV-1 Nef peptide pool (the negative control), or no peptide at all. In ten to eleven COVID-19 convalescent patients and several infection-naive healthy vaccine recipients, the spike-specific CD4+ TCR repertoire before mRNA vaccination was compared with the repertoire after mRNA vaccination. Broader findings and caveats from the paper: In convalescent patients, a median around 86% of post-vaccine SARS-CoV-2-reactive clones were detected only after vaccination, suggesting vaccine-specific priming. Of the vaccine-specific clones found in convalescent patients, nearly all (304 of 307) were mono-reactive for SARS-CoV-2 spike instead of being cross-reactive with common cold coronaviruses. Although the median number of SARS-CoV-2-reactive clonotypes went up from 20 to 25 after infection to 38 after vaccination, the increase was not significant. The study included relatively few convalescent patients and did not analyze early timepoints after natural infection.

The CDR3 contains 13 residues, cysteine and phenylalanine counted. Only the CDR3 DNA is retained, 39 bases long and in frame from the first base. The germline ends are 10 bases apart after V is trimmed by 1 base and J by 9 bases. CDR1 and CDR2, looked up from the germline V gene, are MNHEY and SVGEGT. With regard to this clonotype: What antigen it recognizes has not been identified. No clone much larger than this one lies a single base away; base qualities are absent.

Receptors were amplified or captured by PCR. At the Johns Hopkins FTIC core, DNA from the cultured CD4+ T cells underwent TCR sequencing with the Oncomine TCR Beta short-read assay. The QIAamp micro DNA kit was used to extract genomic DNA from the cultured CD4+ T cells. The Oncomine TCR Beta libraries from cultured CD4+ T cells were pooled using unique dual indexes and then sequenced on an Illumina iSeq 100. The authors' analysis ran thus. Non-productive sequences were removed, and CDR3s not starting with C, not ending with F or W, or shorter than 7 amino acids were discarded. The MANAFEST web application was used to identify antigen-specific clonotypes by comparing peptide-stimulated wells against reference wells and other culture wells. To be called positive, a clone needed an FDR below 0.05, an odds ratio above 5, and a productive frequency above 0.1% in at least two of three replicate wells. Clonotypes that were significantly expanded in both SARS-CoV-2 spike wells and at least one common cold coronavirus spike condition were defined as cross-reactive. CDR3 homology was assessed with Levenshtein distances (stringdist) and unrooted phylogenetic trees (ape) in R version 3.6.1. Using fastp at Q25 and MiXCR, TCRdb reprocessed the public reads and kept productive beta chains. Each entry is one CDR3 protein sequence, shown with its most common DNA and genes. TCRdb assigned the V and J calls; the authors' analysis was not used. The sample contains more than 15,000 distinct CDR3 sequences, roughly three fifths of them found a single time. The ten largest account for 8% to 10% of the sample.

In light of the paper, this sample's treatment or condition label describes: 10-day PBMC culture with coronavirus spike peptide pools or control peptides (ViraFEST assay). The ViraFEST assay was used in the study, in which antigen-specific T cells were expanded with peptide pools and expanded clonotypes were subsequently identified by TCR sequencing. The convalescent patients' positive SARS-CoV-2 PCR tests were from March to December 2020, which was before the Alpha, Beta and Delta variants emerged in the United States. More than 1.5 million PBMCs per well were cultured in IMDM with approximately 4.9% human AB serum and about 9.7 IU/ml IL-2, plus 10 ug/ml peptide pools. Half of the culture medium was replaced with fresh IL-2-containing medium on days 3 and 7. CD4+ T cells were isolated after around 11 days of culture through negative selection using the EasySep CD4+ T cell isolation kit. PBMCs were separated from whole blood using Ficoll-Paque Plus gradient centrifugation and then either used fresh or cryopreserved at -140C. Triplicate wells were generally used for each culture condition.

The sequencing sample was made of CD4+ T cells from blood, cultured in vitro. The chain uses TRBV6-2 or TRBV6-3 and TRBJ2-1; the D gene is unclear. The source of this sequence is a human donor who had recovered from COVID-19. CDR3 loop: CASSYLPSGEQFF. The base sequence is TGTGCCAGCAGTTACTTACCCTCGGGTGAGCAGTTCTTC.